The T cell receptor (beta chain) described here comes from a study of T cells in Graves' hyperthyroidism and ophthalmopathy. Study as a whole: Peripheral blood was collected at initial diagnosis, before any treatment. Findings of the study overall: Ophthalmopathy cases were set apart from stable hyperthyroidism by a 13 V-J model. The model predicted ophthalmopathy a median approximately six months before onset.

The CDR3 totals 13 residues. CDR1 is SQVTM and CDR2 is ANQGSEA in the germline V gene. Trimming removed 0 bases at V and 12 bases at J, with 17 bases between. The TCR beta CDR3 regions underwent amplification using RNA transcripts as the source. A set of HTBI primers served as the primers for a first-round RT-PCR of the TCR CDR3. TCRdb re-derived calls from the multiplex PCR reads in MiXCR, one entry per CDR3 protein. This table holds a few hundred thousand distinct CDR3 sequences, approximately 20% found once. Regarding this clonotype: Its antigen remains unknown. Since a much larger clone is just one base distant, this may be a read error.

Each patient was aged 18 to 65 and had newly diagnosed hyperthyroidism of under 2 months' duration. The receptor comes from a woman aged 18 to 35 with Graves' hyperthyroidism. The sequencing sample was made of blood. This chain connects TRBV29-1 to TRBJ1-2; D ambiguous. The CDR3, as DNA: TGCAGCGTTGAAGATTTACGTGAGGAAGGCCACACCTTC. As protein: CSVEDLREEGHTF.